This is a list of T cell receptor beta chains from one sample in a study of T cells in tuberculosis. Libraries were prepared by immunoSEQ multiplex PCR; TCRdb keeps only in-frame clonotypes and omits some of them. The repertoire holds 25,000 to 35,000 clones, just over 90% seen once, with 6.8% in the top ten. Material: PBMCs, obtained at tuberculosis diagnosis. These receptors originate from an adult with tuberculosis. CDR3s include the opening cysteine and the closing phenylalanine or tryptophan. D genes are given only for firm matches. Not every row has a clone size; where given, it reads once, few, many or a size class.

D gene	clone size	V gene	J gene	CDR3 DNA	CDR3 protein
NA	NA	TRBV2	TRBJ2-7	TGTGCCAGCAGTGGCGGGGCTCCGGGGTACTTC	CASSGGAPGYF
TRBD2	NA	TRBV7-9	TRBJ2-7	TGTGCCAGCAGGCGAATTCTAGCGGGAGGCGAGCAGTACTTC	CASRRILAGGEQYF
NA	NA	TRBV19	TRBJ2-1	TGTGCCAGTAGTCCCTGGACTGGAACCTACAATGAGCAGTTCTTC	CASSPWTGTYNEQFF
TRBD1	NA	TRBV6-4	TRBJ2-7	TGTGCCAGCAGTGACACGGGACAGGGTTACTTC	CASSDTGQGYF
NA	NA	TRBV2	TRBJ2-7	TGTGCCAGCACAGGGTTCTACGAGCAGTACTTC	CASTGFYEQYF
TRBD2	once	TRBV2	TRBJ2-3	TGTGCCAGCAGGCCGACCGGGGGGGCTACAGATACGCAGTATTTT	CASRPTGGATDTQYF
NA	NA	TRBV14	TRBJ2-1	TGTGCCAGCAGCCGGCATGCTAGGAAACCCTACAATGAGCAGTTCTTC	CASSRHARKPYNEQFF
TRBD2	NA	TRBV9	TRBJ2-1	TGTGCCAGCAGCCCTAGCGGGAGATGGAATGAGCAGTTCTTC	CASSPSGRWNEQFF
TRBD1	NA	TRBV2	TRBJ2-7	TGTGCCAGCAGGGACCCGGGACAGTTTTATACCGAGCAGTACTTC	CASRDPGQFYTEQYF
TRBD1	NA	TRBV7-3	TRBJ1-1	TGTGCCAGCAGTCAAACAGGGGGCTCGGACACTGAAGCTTTCTTT	CASSQTGGSDTEAFF
TRBD1	NA	TRBV10-2	TRBJ1-5	TGCGCCAGCAGTGACGTCTTGCGGCAGGGGGTCAATCAGCCCCAGCATTTT	CASSDVLRQGVNQPQHF
NA	once	TRBV19	TRBJ2-1	TGTGCCAGTAGTAGGGCAGGGTCATGGAATGAGCAGTTCTTC	CASSRAGSWNEQFF